This TCR beta chain was captured by sequencing in a study of cytomegalovirus exposure and HLA in healthy donors. 13 Jbeta primers and 60 Vbeta primers were used for the PCR. Profiling relied on immunoSEQ multiplex PCR, and the TCRdb table lists in-frame clones only, not all of them. The sample holds approximately 130,000 clones, 65% to 90% seen once. Germline V lookup: CDR1 MDHEN, CDR2 SYDVKM. The CDR3 runs to 14 residues. Trimming pared 3 bases from V and 4 bases from J, leaving 12 bases between. Sequencing was done on a sample of PBMCs. The genes are TRBV28 and TRBJ1-1; D gene uncertain. The clonotype comes from a young man in good health and CMV-seronegative. CDR3 sequence reads: CASSFVGRATEAFF. The CDR3 DNA is TGTGCCAGCAGTTTTGTGGGGAGGGCCACTGAAGCTTTCTTT.